A selection of T cell receptor beta chains follows, all from one sample in a study of blood T cell repertoires in COVID-19. The assay was immunoSEQ multiplex PCR, and TCRdb's table has in-frame clones only and misses some. The sample contains around 480,000 clones, around 88% of which appear only once. The sample comprised peripheral blood. These receptors all stem from a woman aged 45 to 65 with COVID-19, enrolled during active disease. Each CDR3 is given with its conserved first and last residue. The D gene is left open where the match is weak. Not every row has a clone size; where given, it reads once, few, many or a size class.

CDR3	DNA	size	J	V	D
CASSDRSRQETQYF	TGCGCCAGCAGTGACAGGAGTAGACAAGAGACCCAGTACTTC	few	TRBJ2-5	TRBV5-1	-
CASGPGHTGTEAFF	TGTGCTAGTGGTCCCGGACATACAGGCACTGAAGCTTTCTTT	-	TRBJ1-1	TRBV12-5	-
CSASRLASEQYF	TGCAGTGCTAGTAGACTAGCCTCCGAGCAGTACTTC	-	TRBJ2-7	TRBV20-1	TRBD2
CASSVHGEQFF	TGTGCCAGCAGCGTCCACGGTGAGCAGTTCTTC	-	TRBJ2-1	TRBV9	-
CASQPRQGIMGYTF	TGTGCCAGTCAACCAAGACAGGGAATTATGGGCTACACCTTC	few	TRBJ1-2	TRBV19	TRBD1
CASTQVPGQTYSPLHF	TGCGCCAGCACCCAAGTCCCGGGACAGACTTATTCACCCCTCCACTTT	once	TRBJ1-6	TRBV4-1	TRBD1
CATSDPPGGLNEQFF	TGTGCCACCAGTGATCCCCCGGGGGGGTTGAATGAGCAGTTCTTC	-	TRBJ2-1	TRBV24-1	TRBD2
CASSNRDREYGYTF	TGTGCCAGCAGTAACCGGGACAGGGAGTATGGCTACACCTTC	-	TRBJ1-2	TRBV6-5	TRBD1
CASSLHRGGEKLFF	TGTGCCAGCAGTTTACACAGGGGTGGTGAAAAACTGTTTTTT	-	TRBJ1-4	TRBV28	TRBD1
CASESGQGLYTEAFF	TGCGCCAGCGAGAGTGGACAGGGTTTGTACACTGAAGCTTTCTTT	-	TRBJ1-1	TRBV4-1	TRBD1